This T cell receptor beta chain was observed in a study of blood T cell repertoires in COVID-19. TCRdb's table, derived via immunoSEQ multiplex PCR, lists solely in-frame clones and lacks some. This table has some 140,000 clones, approximately 87% appearing once. Germline V gene lookup returns CDR1 SGDLS and CDR2 YYNGEE. Trimming removed 4 bases at V and 0 bases at J, with 9 bases between. This CDR3 contains 14 residues. The clonotype was recovered from a man between 65 and 85 years old with active COVID-19. Sequencing used peripheral blood. The rearrangement uses TRBV9 and TRBJ2-3; D is possibly TRBD2 (6 bases). In nucleotides, the CDR3 is TGTGCCAGCAGCCATAGCGGCAGCACAGATACGCAGTATTTT. Amino acids: CASSHSGSTDTQYF.